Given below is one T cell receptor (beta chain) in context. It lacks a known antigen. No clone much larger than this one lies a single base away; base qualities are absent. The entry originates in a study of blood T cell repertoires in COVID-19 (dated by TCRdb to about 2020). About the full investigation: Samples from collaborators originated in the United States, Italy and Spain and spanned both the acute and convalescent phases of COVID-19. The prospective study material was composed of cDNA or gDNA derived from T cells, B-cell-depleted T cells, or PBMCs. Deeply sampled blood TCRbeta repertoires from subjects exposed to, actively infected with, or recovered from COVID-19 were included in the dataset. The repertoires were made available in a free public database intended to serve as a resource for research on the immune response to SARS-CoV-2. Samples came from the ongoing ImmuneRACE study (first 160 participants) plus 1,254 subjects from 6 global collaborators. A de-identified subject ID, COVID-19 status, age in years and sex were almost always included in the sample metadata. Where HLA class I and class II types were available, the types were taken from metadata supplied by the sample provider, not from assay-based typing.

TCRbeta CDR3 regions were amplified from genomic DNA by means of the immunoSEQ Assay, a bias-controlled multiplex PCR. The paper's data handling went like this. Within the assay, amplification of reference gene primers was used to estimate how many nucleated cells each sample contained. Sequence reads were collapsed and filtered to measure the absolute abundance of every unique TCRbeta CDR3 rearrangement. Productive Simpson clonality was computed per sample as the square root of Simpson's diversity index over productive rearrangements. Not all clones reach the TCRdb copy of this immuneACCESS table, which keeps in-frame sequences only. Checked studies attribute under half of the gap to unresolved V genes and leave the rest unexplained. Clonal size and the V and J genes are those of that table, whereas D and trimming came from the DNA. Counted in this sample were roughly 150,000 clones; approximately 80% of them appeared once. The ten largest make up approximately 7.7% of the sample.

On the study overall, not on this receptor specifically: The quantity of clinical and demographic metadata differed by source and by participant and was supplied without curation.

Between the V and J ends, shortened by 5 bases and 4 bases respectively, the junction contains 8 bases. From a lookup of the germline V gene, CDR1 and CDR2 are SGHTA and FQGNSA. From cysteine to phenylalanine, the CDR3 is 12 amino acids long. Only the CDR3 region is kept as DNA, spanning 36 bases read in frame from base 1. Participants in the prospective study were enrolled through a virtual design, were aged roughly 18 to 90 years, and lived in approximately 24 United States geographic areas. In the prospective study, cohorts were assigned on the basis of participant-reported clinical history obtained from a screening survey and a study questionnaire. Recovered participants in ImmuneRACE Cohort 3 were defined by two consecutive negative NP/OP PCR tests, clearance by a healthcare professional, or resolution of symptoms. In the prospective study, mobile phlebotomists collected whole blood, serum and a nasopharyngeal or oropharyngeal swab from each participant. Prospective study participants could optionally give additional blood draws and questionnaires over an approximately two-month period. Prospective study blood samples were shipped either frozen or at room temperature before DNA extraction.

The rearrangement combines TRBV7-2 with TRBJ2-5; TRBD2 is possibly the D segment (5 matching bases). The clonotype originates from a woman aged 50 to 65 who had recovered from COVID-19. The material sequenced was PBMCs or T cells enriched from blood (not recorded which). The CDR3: CASSPGLETQYF. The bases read TGTGCCAGCAGCCCCGGACTAGAGACCCAGTACTTC. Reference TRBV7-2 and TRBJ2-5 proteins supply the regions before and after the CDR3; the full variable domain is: GAGVSQSPSNKVTEKGKDVELRCDPISGHTALYWYRQSLGQGLEFLIYFQGNSAPDKSGLPSDRFSAERTGGSVSTLTIQRTQQEDSAVYLCASSPGLETQYFGPGTRLLVL.